These 26 T cell receptor beta chains share one sample of origin, sequenced in a study of blood T cell repertoires in COVID-19. TCRdb's table, derived via immunoSEQ multiplex PCR, lists solely in-frame clones and lacks some. The sample lists 300,000 to 350,000 clones; about nine tenths were seen once. Sequencing was performed on PBMCs or T cells enriched from blood (not recorded which). The receptors were sampled from a woman younger than 45 who had been exposed to COVID-19.

V usage is TRBV6-6 and J usage is TRBJ2-6, with TRBD2 matching over 10 bases. This CDR3 is 17 amino acids long. V was clipped by 6 bases and J by 3 bases; unmatched bases: 8. Germline lookup yields CDR1 MNHNY and CDR2 SVGAGI (reference sequence). CDR3 DNA sequence: TGTGCCAGCAGCCGAGCGGGAGGGCCTTTTGGGGCCAACGTCCTGACTTTC. Protein sequence: CASSRAGGPFGANVLTF.

This sequence joins TRBV9 and TRBJ1-4; 9 bases line up with TRBD1. The CDR3 covers 15 residues. V shed 4 bases, J shed 8 bases, and the junction held 9 bases outside the gene matches. Germline CDR1 SGDLS, CDR2 YYNGEE. The DNA of the CDR3 is TGTGCCAGCAGCTCGTGGACAGGGGAGAGGGAAAAACTGTTTTTT. Residues: CASSSWTGEREKLFF.

The chain couples TRBV19 to TRBJ2-1, with TRBD1 matching 7 bases. The J segment lost 5 bases and the V segment lost 6 bases, leaving 10 bases of the junction unmatched. Germline loops: CDR1 LNHDA, CDR2 SQIVND (reference sequence). CDR3 length: 15 residues. The CDR3 DNA reads TGTGCCAGTAGGGATAGACAGGGCTGGGACAATGAGCAGTTCTTC. This codes for CASRDRQGWDNEQFF.

The V gene is TRBV5-1, the J gene TRBJ1-5, with D perhaps matching TRBD1 (5 bases). Germline CDR1 SGHRS, CDR2 YFSETQ. The CDR3 length is 14 residues. Trimming removed 4 bases at V and 6 bases at J, with 14 bases between. The DNA of the CDR3 is TGCGCCAGCAGCCCGGGGGGAGCCTCTCAGCCCCAGCATTTT. It encodes CASSPGGASQPQHF.

The chain joins TRBV11-2 to TRBJ2-1, with 7 bases lining up with TRBD2. CDR1 and CDR2 (germline): SGHAT, FQNNGV. J was trimmed by 5 bases and V by 3 bases; bases with no gene match: 7. This CDR3 has 15 residues. The CDR3 DNA follows: TGTGCCAGCAGCTTTTGGCCCAGCGGGAACAATGAGCAGTTCTTC. As protein: CASSFWPSGNNEQFF.

The rearrangement uses TRBV11-1 and TRBJ1-5, with D uncertain. V gave up 0 bases and J gave up 7 bases, with 10 bases separating them. The CDR3 runs 14 residues. In germline, CDR1 is SGHAT, CDR2 FQDESV (reference sequence). Here the CDR3 reads CASSLAEGLQPQHF. CDR3 sequence (DNA): TGTGCCAGCAGCTTAGCAGAGGGTTTGCAGCCCCAGCATTTT.

The rearrangement joins TRBV10-1 to TRBJ2-3, with D possibly being TRBD2 (6 bases). The germline V gene has CDR1 WNHNN and CDR2 SYGVQD (reference sequence). Trimming stripped 3 bases from V and 2 bases from J, with 18 bases between. The CDR3 has 17 residues. CDR3 protein: CASSEVASAGFTDTQYF. CDR3 coding DNA: TGCGCCAGCAGTGAAGTGGCTAGCGCCGGATTCACAGATACGCAGTATTTT.

V usage is TRBV9 and J usage is TRBJ1-2; 12 nucleotides agree with TRBD1. With 3 bases clipped from V and 4 bases from J, the junction kept 4 bases outside the gene matches. Per germline, CDR1 SGDLS and CDR2 YYNGEE. The CDR3 consists of 15 residues. The CDR3 region is CASSAGQGAGYGYTF. As DNA, the CDR3 is TGTGCCAGCAGCGCGGGACAGGGGGCCGGCTATGGCTACACCTTC.

The chain employs TRBV10-1 and TRBJ1-1, with TRBD1 matching over 10 bases. The length of the CDR3 is 15 residues. The V gene end was trimmed by 3 bases and the J gene end by 5 bases; junction bases not matched to a gene: 6. Germline CDR1 is WNHNN and CDR2 is SYGVQD (reference sequence). DNA of the CDR3: TGCGCCAGCAGTGAAGGGACAGGGGCTTATACTGAAGCTTTCTTT. Residues: CASSEGTGAYTEAFF.

The J gene is TRBJ1-5, the V gene TRBV27; D possibly corresponds to TRBD1 (5 bases). This CDR3 region has 15 residues. Germline lookup yields CDR1 MNHEY and CDR2 SMNVEV (reference sequence). V lost 2 bases and J lost 1, with 9 bases in between. In DNA, the CDR3 is TGTGCCAGCAGTTTACAGCAGGGCAGCAATCAGCCCCAGCATTTT. Its translation: CASSLQQGSNQPQHF.

The J gene is TRBJ1-2, the V gene TRBV28; no clear D gene. The CDR3 totals 15 residues. Trimming shortened V by 6 bases and J by 0 bases, and 14 bases separated the two germline ends. Germline V lookup: CDR1 MDHEN, CDR2 SYDVKM. CDR3 sequence (DNA): TGTGCCAGCAGCCCTCGTGCCCCGGCTAACTATGGCTACACCTTC. Residues: CASSPRAPANYGYTF.

The chain joins TRBV7-2 to TRBJ1-5, with D unclear. Germline lookup yields CDR1 SGHTA and CDR2 FQGNSA. The CDR3 runs to 14 residues. The V and J ends lost 5 bases and 4 bases respectively, with 12 bases between them. The CDR3 nucleotides read TGTGCCAGCAGCGCTGGACCGGGAAATCAGCCCCAGCATTTT. Translation: CASSAGPGNQPQHF.

The chain uses TRBV5-4 and TRBJ1-1; D perhaps matches TRBD1 (6 bases). Trimming removed 0 bases from V and 0 bases from J, with 9 bases in between. Germline V gives CDR1 SGHNT, CDR2 YYREEE (reference sequence). The CDR3 has 15 amino acids. CDR3 coding DNA: TGTGCCAGCAGCTTGGACAGGGTTTTGAACACTGAAGCTTTCTTT. Translating gives CASSLDRVLNTEAFF.

This clone was detected only once. V gene TRBV19 combines with J gene TRBJ1-2, with TRBD1 matching over 8 bases. Unmatched junction bases numbered 11, after V lost 3 bases and J lost 5 bases. This CDR3 has 16 residues. CDR1 and CDR2 from the germline V gene are LNHDA and SQIVND (reference sequence). The chain's CDR3 is CASSIPIAGGEYGYTF. CDR3 nucleotides: TGTGCCAGTAGTATCCCTATTGCAGGGGGCGAATATGGCTACACCTTC.

This clone came up once. The chain combines TRBV19 with TRBJ1-5, with D perhaps TRBD1 (5 bases). Looked up from germline, CDR1 is LNHDA and CDR2 is SQIVND (reference sequence). V lost 7 bases and J 7 bases, leaving 23 bases between the germline ends. The CDR3 covers 16 residues. CDR3 in DNA: TGTGCCAGTACCCTAATTTTTACCAGGGATCGGCAGCCCCAGCATTTT. Amino acid sequence: CASTLIFTRDRQPQHF.

The rearrangement links TRBV2 to TRBJ1-2; tentatively, D is TRBD1 (5 bases). Germline CDR1 reads SNHLY; CDR2 reads FYNNEI. The V end lost 1 base, the J end lost 4 bases, and 13 bases lay between the germline ends. The CDR3 length is 15 residues. The CDR3 sequence: CASSEGRGQVYGYTF. CDR3 DNA: TGTGCCAGCAGTGAAGGGAGGGGCCAGGTCTATGGCTACACCTTC.

This clone was observed a single time. The chain combines TRBV12-3 or TRBV12-4 with TRBJ1-4; tentatively, D is TRBD1 (6 bases). V lost 6 bases and J 7 bases, leaving 12 bases between the germline ends. There are 13 residues in the CDR3. The CDR3 region is CASSHRVGEKLFF. The CDR3 DNA reads TGTGCCAGCAGCCACAGGGTTGGTGAAAAACTGTTTTTT.

The J gene is TRBJ1-5, the V gene TRBV28, with 7 positions matching TRBD1. V lost 5 bases, J lost 5 bases, and 3 bases stayed unmatched. CDR1 MDHEN and CDR2 SYDVKM come from the germline V gene. The CDR3 covers 13 residues. The CDR3 loop is CASSRQGHQPQHF. The CDR3 bases are TGTGCCAGCAGTCGACAGGGCCATCAGCCCCAGCATTTT. The full variable domain, in which reference TRBV28 and TRBJ1-5 provide the parts outside the CDR3, is DVKVTQSSRYLVKRTGEKVFLECVQDMDHENMFWYRQDPGLGLRLIYFSYDVKMKEKGDIPEGYSVSREKKERFSLILESASTNQTSMYLCASSRQGHQPQHFGDGTRLSIL.

The chain joins TRBV7-9 to TRBJ1-4; D uncertain. The V gene's germline CDR1 is SEHNR and CDR2 FQNEAQ (reference sequence). V lost 1 base, J lost 7 bases, and 10 bases lay in between. This CDR3 comprises 14 residues. CDR3 nucleotides: TGTGCCAGCAGCTTAGGGGAGGGCGGTGAAAAACTGTTTTTT. Its translation: CASSLGEGGEKLFF.

The chain combines TRBV3-1 (or the pseudogene TRBV3-2) with TRBJ1-1; D unresolved. CDR1 is LGHDT, CDR2 YNNKEL, per germline (reference sequence). The V gene lost 2 bases and the J gene lost 6 bases, with 7 bases spanning the gap. The CDR3 covers 12 residues. CDR3 loop: CASSQYESEAFF. The CDR3 nucleotides read TGTGCCAGCAGCCAATACGAGTCTGAAGCTTTCTTT.

The chain links TRBV11-3 to TRBJ2-4, with 11 nucleotides matching TRBD2. The V gene's germline CDR1 is SGHNT and CDR2 YENEEA. Unmatched junction bases numbered 16, after V lost 5 bases and J lost 7 bases. The CDR3 extends over 18 amino acids. The chain's CDR3 is CASSPSYSGRAWKNIQYF. CDR3 bases: TGTGCCAGCAGCCCCTCGTATAGCGGGAGGGCCTGGAAGAACATTCAGTACTTC.

This sequence joins TRBV7-2 and TRBJ2-5; D may be TRBD2 (7 bases). The V end was cut by 5 bases, the J end by 7 bases, with 23 bases between. The CDR3 totals 16 residues. Germline CDR1 is SGHTA and CDR2 is FQGNSA. CDR3 bases: TGTGCCAGCAGCACAGTCGGGGGGCTCGGCGGTGGGACCCAGTACTTC. Its protein product is CASSTVGGLGGGTQYF.

V is TRBV28 and J is TRBJ1-3, with 9 bases matching TRBD1. J gave up 3 bases and V 1 base, and 4 bases lay outside the gene matches. Germline V gene sequence: CDR1 MDHEN, CDR2 SYDVKM. The CDR3 contains 16 residues. The chain's CDR3 is CASSLYGTGFGNTIYF. The CDR3 DNA reads TGTGCCAGCAGTTTATACGGGACAGGGTTTGGAAACACCATATATTTT.

On this clone itself: The junction and the germline gene differ at one end; a read error may be behind it. Other DNA sequences from this sample encode an identical CDR3 as well. The chain has TRBV5-5 and TRBJ1-2; 7 positions agree with TRBD1. In germline, CDR1 is SGHKS, CDR2 YYEKEE (reference sequence). The CDR3 loop spans 15 amino acids. CDR3 protein: CASSGNPGQFYGYTF. In nucleotides, the CDR3 is TGTGCTAGCAGCGGCAACCCGGGACAGTTCTATGGCTACACCTTC.

V usage is TRBV2 and J usage is TRBJ1-6; 8 bases align to TRBD1. This CDR3 is built from 16 residues. Germline V lookup: CDR1 SNHLY, CDR2 FYNNEI. V lost 3 bases to trimming and J lost 6 bases; unmatched junction nucleotides: 7. DNA of the CDR3: TGTGCCAGCAGTGACAGAGGACAGGGAGCTAATTCACCCCTCCACTTT. Protein sequence: CASSDRGQGANSPLHF.

The chain employs TRBV6-4 and TRBJ1-1, with D perhaps TRBD1 (5 bases). The V gene lost 10 bases and the J gene lost 1 base, with 22 bases spanning the gap. Germline CDR1 is MRHNA and CDR2 is SNTAGT. The CDR3 length is 16 residues. The chain's CDR3 is CANPQGHKLENTEAFF. DNA for the CDR3: TGTGCCAACCCTCAAGGACACAAACTGGAGAACACTGAAGCTTTCTTT.